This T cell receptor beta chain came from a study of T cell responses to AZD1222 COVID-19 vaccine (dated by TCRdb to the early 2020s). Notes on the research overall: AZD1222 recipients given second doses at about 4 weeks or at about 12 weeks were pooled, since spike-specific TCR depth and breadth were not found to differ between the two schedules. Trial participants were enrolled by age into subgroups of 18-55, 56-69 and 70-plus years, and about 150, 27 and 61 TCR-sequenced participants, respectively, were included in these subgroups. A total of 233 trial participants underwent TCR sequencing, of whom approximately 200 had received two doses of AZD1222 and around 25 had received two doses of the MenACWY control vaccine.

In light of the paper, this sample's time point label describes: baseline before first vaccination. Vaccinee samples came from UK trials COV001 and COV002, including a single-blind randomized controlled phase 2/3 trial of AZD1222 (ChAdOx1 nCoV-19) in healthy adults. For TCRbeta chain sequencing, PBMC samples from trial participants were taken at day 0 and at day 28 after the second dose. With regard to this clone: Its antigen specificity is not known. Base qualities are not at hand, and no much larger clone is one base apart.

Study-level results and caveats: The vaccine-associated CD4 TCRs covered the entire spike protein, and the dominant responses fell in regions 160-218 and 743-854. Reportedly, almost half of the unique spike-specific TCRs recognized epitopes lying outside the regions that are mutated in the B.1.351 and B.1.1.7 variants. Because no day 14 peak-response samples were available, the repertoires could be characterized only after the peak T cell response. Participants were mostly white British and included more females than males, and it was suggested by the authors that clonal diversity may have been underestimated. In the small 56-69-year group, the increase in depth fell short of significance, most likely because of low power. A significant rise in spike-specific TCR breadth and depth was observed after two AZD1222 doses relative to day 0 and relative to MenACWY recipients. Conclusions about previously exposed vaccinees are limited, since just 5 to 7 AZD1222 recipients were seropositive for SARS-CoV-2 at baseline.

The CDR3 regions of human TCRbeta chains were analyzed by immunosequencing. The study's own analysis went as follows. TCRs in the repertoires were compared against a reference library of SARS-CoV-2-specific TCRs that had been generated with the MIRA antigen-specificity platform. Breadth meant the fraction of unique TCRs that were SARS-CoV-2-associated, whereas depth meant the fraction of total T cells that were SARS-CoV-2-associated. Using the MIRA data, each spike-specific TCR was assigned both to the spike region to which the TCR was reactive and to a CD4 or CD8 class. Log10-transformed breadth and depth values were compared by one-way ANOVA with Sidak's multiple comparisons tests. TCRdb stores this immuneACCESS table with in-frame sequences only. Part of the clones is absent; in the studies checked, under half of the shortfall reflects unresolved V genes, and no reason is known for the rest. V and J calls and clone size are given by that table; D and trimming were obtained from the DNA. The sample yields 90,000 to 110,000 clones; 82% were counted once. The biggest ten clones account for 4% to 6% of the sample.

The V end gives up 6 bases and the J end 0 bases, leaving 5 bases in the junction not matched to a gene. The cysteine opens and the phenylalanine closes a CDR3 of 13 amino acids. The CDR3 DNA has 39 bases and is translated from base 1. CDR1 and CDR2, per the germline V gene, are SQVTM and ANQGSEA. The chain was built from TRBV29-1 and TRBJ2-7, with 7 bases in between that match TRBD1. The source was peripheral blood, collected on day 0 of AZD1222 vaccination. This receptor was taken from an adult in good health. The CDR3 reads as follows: CSVGDSLSYEQYF. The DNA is TGCAGCGTGGGGGACAGCCTCTCCTACGAGCAGTACTTC.